Presented here are 28 T cell receptor beta chains from one specimen sequenced in a study of early T cells in non-severe SARS-CoV-2 infection (dated by TCRdb to 2020 to 2022). The protocol used for the library was 5' RACE. Sequencing instrument: NextSeq 500. TCRdb trimmed the raw reads at Q25, called clones with MiXCR and kept productive beta chains. Each entry is one CDR3 protein sequence, shown with its most common DNA and genes. The sample table contains 75,000 to 100,000 distinct CDR3 sequences; only one count was recorded for approximately 16% of them. Roughly 1.3% of the sample is held by the ten biggest clonotypes. Source material: whole blood. Every receptor here comes from an adult who was a healthcare worker with PCR-confirmed SARS-CoV-2 infection or an uninfected control (not recorded which).

The genes are TRBV5-1 and TRBJ2-2; no reliable D call. The V gene lost 4 bases and the J gene lost 7 bases, with 11 bases spanning the gap. The CDR3 sequence is 13 residues long. The germline V gene has CDR1 SGHRS and CDR2 YFSETQ. The CDR3 here is CASSPGGVGELFF. In DNA form, the CDR3 reads TGCGCCAGCAGCCCCGGTGGAGTCGGGGAGCTGTTTTTT.

By sample share, this clonotype is medium-sized. This chain links TRBV29-1 with TRBJ1-4, with D maybe TRBD1 (6 bases). The CDR3 extends over 12 amino acids. CDR1 and CDR2 (germline): SQVTM, ANQGSEA. With 3 bases removed from V and 10 bases from J, the gap between germline ends came to 12 bases. CDR3 sequence (DNA): TGCAGCGTTGACACCCTAGGGGGAAAACTGTTTTTT. Translated, it gives CSVDTLGGKLFF.

The V and J genes are TRBV7-9 and TRBJ2-1; 7 nucleotides agree with TRBD1. Germline CDR1 is SEHNR and CDR2 is FQNEAQ (reference sequence). V was pared by 4 bases and J by 12 bases, with 6 bases of the junction left unmatched. This CDR3 is built from 12 residues. The CDR3 DNA follows: TGTGCCAGCAGCTGGGACCGGGACAGGCAGTTCTTC. It specifies CASSWDRDRQFF.

This clonotype occurred a few times. The chain has TRBV5-1 and TRBJ1-1; D is undetermined. The CDR3 sequence is 16 residues long. Germline values: CDR1 SGHRS, CDR2 YFSETQ. Trimming took off 1 base at V and 0 bases at J, with 13 bases between the two ends. The CDR3 coding sequence is TGCGCCAGCAGCTTGAGTGGACCCTTGATGAACACTGAAGCTTTCTTT. It yields the protein CASSLSGPLMNTEAFF.

This clonotype was recorded many times. V usage is TRBV12-3 or TRBV12-4 and J usage is TRBJ2-4; 7 bases line up with TRBD2. The CDR3 contains 15 residues. The J segment lost 0 bases and the V segment lost 4 bases, leaving 3 bases of the junction unmatched. In DNA, the CDR3 is TGTGCCAGCAGTTGGGGGGGATTAGCCAAAAACATTCAGTACTTC. This codes for CASSWGGLAKNIQYF.

This clonotype was counted a few times. The rearrangement links TRBV12-3 or TRBV12-4 to TRBJ2-3, with TRBD2 matching over 9 bases. J gave up 2 bases and V 5 bases, and 11 bases lay outside the gene matches. The CDR3 has 17 residues. CDR3 in DNA: TGTGCCAGCAGTGACCCCTCGGCGGGAGGGCCCACAGATACGCAGTATTTT. This sequence encodes CASSDPSAGGPTDTQYF.

This clonotype was seen only a few times. This rearrangement joins TRBV12-3 or TRBV12-4 to TRBJ2-4; a weak D match, TRBD1 (6 bases). Trimming removed 3 bases from V and 0 bases from J, with 12 bases in between. This CDR3 spans 16 amino acids. As DNA, the CDR3 is TGTGCCAGCAGTTTTTTCAGGGGCCCAGCCAAAAACATTCAGTACTTC. Protein: CASSFFRGPAKNIQYF.

The chain has TRBV7-9 and TRBJ2-3, with no clear D. The V gene's germline CDR1 is SEHNR and CDR2 FQNEAQ (reference sequence). V was pared by 2 bases and J by 6 bases, with 12 bases between. This CDR3 contains 14 residues. The CDR3 sequence is CASSLTEPRDTQYF. The CDR3, as DNA: TGTGCCAGCAGCTTAACGGAACCCCGGGATACGCAGTATTTT.

This clonotype was found a few times. The chain uses TRBV7-9 and TRBJ2-5, with D perhaps matching TRBD2 (6 bases). CDR1 is SEHNR, CDR2 FQNEAQ, per germline (reference sequence). V lost 2 bases to trimming and J lost 5 bases, with 12 bases between them. The CDR3 runs to 14 residues. The CDR3 region has the DNA TGTGCCAGCAGCTTAATAGCGGTATATGAGACCCAGTACTTC. It is translated as CASSLIAVYETQYF.

The chain has TRBV28 and TRBJ2-7; unclear D gene. CDR3 length: 11 residues. Germline CDR1 reads MDHEN; CDR2 reads SYDVKM. V gave up 6 bases and J gave up 3 bases, with 6 bases separating them. This chain's CDR3 is CASRGFYEQYF. The DNA for the CDR3 is TGTGCCAGCAGGGGGTTCTACGAGCAGTACTTC. The entire variable domain, with the rest obtained from reference TRBV28 and TRBJ2-7, is as follows: DVKVTQSSRYLVKRTGEKVFLECVQDMDHENMFWYRQDPGLGLRLIYFSYDVKMKEKGDIPEGYSVSREKKERFSLILESASTNQTSMYLCASRGFYEQYFGPGTRLTVT.

This clonotype was seen more than once but under ten times. The CDR3 DNA is TGTGCCAGCTCATTCAATATAATCTCAGGGAAGAGCAATCAGCCCCAGCATTTT. It encodes CASSFNIISGKSNQPQHF. This chain connects TRBV18 to TRBJ1-5; maybe TRBD1 (5 bases). CDR1 is KGHSH and CDR2 is LQKENI in the germline V gene. The length of the CDR3 is 18 residues. V was shortened by 5 bases and J by 1 base, with 21 bases between the two germline ends.

J is TRBJ2-7 and V is TRBV29-1, with unresolved D. Trimming cost V 6 bases and J 7 bases, with 13 bases left between them. The V gene's germline CDR1 is SQVTM and CDR2 ANQGSEA. The CDR3 consists of 11 residues. The CDR3 sequence is CSVSLGREQYF. In nucleotides, the CDR3 is TGCAGCGTCTCCCTAGGACGGGAGCAGTACTTC.

For the CDR3, the DNA is TGCGCCAGCAGCCAAGAACCGGCGGGACTAGCGGTCTTGGGTACGCAGTATTTT. This encodes CASSQEPAGLAVLGTQYF. This chain connects TRBV4-1 to TRBJ2-3; the match to TRBD2 covers 11 bases. CDR3 length equals 18 residues. The junction had 13 bases not matched to a gene; V was cut back by 0 bases and J by 8 bases. Germline CDR1 is MGHRA and CDR2 is YSYEKL.

The gene calls are TRBV24-1 and TRBJ1-2, with 7 bases fitting TRBD1. The CDR3 is 16 amino acids. Germline V gene data show CDR1 as KGHDR and CDR2 as SFDVKD. Trimming at V came to 4 bases and at J to 4 bases, leaving 11 bases not matched to a gene. The CDR3 region has the DNA TGTGCCACCAGTGACCCCCGAGGGGGCAGTATCTATGGCTACACCTTC. Its translation is CATSDPRGGSIYGYTF.

This clonotype was counted between two and nine times. This sequence joins TRBV7-9 and TRBJ2-1, with 8 bases aligning to TRBD2. V was clipped by 5 bases and J by 7 bases; unmatched bases: 13. The CDR3 length is 16 residues. CDR1 is SEHNR, CDR2 FQNEAQ, per germline (reference sequence). As DNA, the CDR3 is TGTGCCAGCAGCCCGAAGTTTGGTAGCGGGATTAATGAGCAGTTCTTC. Amino acid sequence: CASSPKFGSGINEQFF.

The chain has TRBV28 and TRBJ2-7; D call uncertain. Trimming removed 6 bases at V and 2 bases at J, with 11 bases between. This CDR3 is 13 amino acids long. Germline CDR1 and CDR2: MDHEN and SYDVKM. For the CDR3, the DNA is TGTGCCAGCAGCATACAGCGACCCTACGAGCAGTACTTC. Its protein product is CASSIQRPYEQYF.

A few counts support this clonotype. The rearrangement uses TRBV12-3 or TRBV12-4 and TRBJ2-5, with 10 bases that match TRBD2. The CDR3 consists of 14 residues. Germline trimming cut 7 bases from V and 2 bases from J; bases unmatched to any gene: 4. For the CDR3, the DNA is TGTGCCAGCACTAGCGGGGGCAAACAAGAGACCCAGTACTTC. Amino acid sequence: CASTSGGKQETQYF.

V and J are TRBV29-1 and TRBJ2-2; the D gene is possibly TRBD2 (6 bases). V was trimmed by 1 base and J by 4 bases, leaving 19 bases between them. Germline values: CDR1 SQVTM, CDR2 ANQGSEA. The CDR3 contains 17 residues. The CDR3 sequence: CSVEVVEGRGPTGELFF. The CDR3 coding sequence is TGCAGCGTTGAAGTAGTGGAGGGGAGAGGACCCACCGGGGAGCTGTTTTTT.

The CDR3 DNA reads as TGTGCCAGCTCCGGTGGATCGCCGCCGCATACGCAGTATTTT. Its protein is CASSGGSPPHTQYF. The chain employs TRBV28 and TRBJ2-3; D is unclear. Per the germline V gene, CDR1 is MDHEN and CDR2 is SYDVKM. The CDR3 runs to 14 residues. V lost 8 bases and J lost 7, with 19 bases in between.

The CDR3 nucleotides read TGTGCCAGCAGCCGGGACACCAATTCACCCCTCCACTTT. Its protein is CASSRDTNSPLHF. The chain carries TRBV5-4 and TRBJ1-6; D may be TRBD1 (6 bases). Trimming pared 4 bases from V and 7 bases from J, leaving 9 bases between. Germline V gene lookup returns CDR1 SGHNT and CDR2 YYREEE (reference sequence). This CDR3 contains 13 residues.

This clonotype has just a few counts. The chain combines TRBV12-3 or TRBV12-4 with TRBJ1-6; the D gene is possibly TRBD1 (6 bases). The V end lost 8 bases, the J end lost 14 bases, and 25 bases lay between the germline ends. This CDR3 has 15 residues. The CDR3 DNA follows: TGTGCCAGCTCTGCCCGGGGGGGGGCTATAGGGACCCTCCACTTT. The encoded protein is CASSARGGAIGTLHF.

The V and J genes are TRBV20-1 and TRBJ1-2, with D maybe TRBD1 (5 bases). The V end was cut by 6 bases, the J end by 6 bases, with 20 bases between. Per the germline V gene, CDR1 is DFQATT and CDR2 is SNEGSKA (reference sequence). The CDR3 extends over 14 amino acids. Here the CDR3 reads CSAPSSGGPNGYTF. As DNA, the CDR3 is TGCAGTGCCCCCAGCTCCGGGGGTCCGAATGGCTACACCTTC.

The sample holds a few counts of this clonotype. The genes are TRBV5-1 and TRBJ1-1, with unresolved D. V shed 4 bases and J shed 4 bases, with 14 bases lying between them. Per germline, CDR1 SGHRS and CDR2 YFSETQ. The CDR3 spans 14 residues. Written as DNA, the CDR3 is TGCGCCAGCAGCACCCCCTTCCAATCCACTGAAGCTTTCTTT. Amino acid sequence: CASSTPFQSTEAFF.

V and J are TRBV11-2 and TRBJ2-2; 7 bases are shared with TRBD1. Per germline, CDR1 SGHAT and CDR2 FQNNGV. V lost 4 bases, J lost 1 base, and 3 bases stayed unmatched. The CDR3 has 15 residues. CDR3 sequence reads: CASSSRTGNTGELFF. The CDR3 DNA is TGTGCCAGCAGCTCCCGGACAGGGAACACCGGGGAGCTGTTTTTT.

There are a few counts of this clonotype. This chain joins TRBV15 and TRBJ1-4; no clear D gene. Between the trimmed V and J ends, which lost 5 bases and 6 bases, there was a span of 10 bases. Per the germline V gene, CDR1 is LNHNV and CDR2 is YYDKDF (reference sequence). The CDR3 is 13 residues long. The DNA of the CDR3 is TGTGCCACCAGCGGACTGCTTGATGAAAAACTGTTTTTT. Amino acid sequence: CATSGLLDEKLFF.

The chain is built from TRBV29-1 and TRBJ1-1; D possibly corresponds to TRBD1 (5 bases). Germline V gene data show CDR1 as SQVTM and CDR2 as ANQGSEA. This CDR3 is built from 14 residues. V was clipped by 4 bases and J by 1 base, with 13 bases between them. The CDR3 is CSVGRVIRNTEAFF. CDR3 DNA sequence: TGCAGCGTTGGCAGGGTAATTCGGAACACTGAAGCTTTCTTT.

V gene TRBV5-1 combines with J gene TRBJ2-1; 8 nucleotides line up with TRBD1. Per the germline V gene, CDR1 is SGHRS and CDR2 is YFSETQ. The CDR3 has 16 residues. V lost 4 bases, J lost 5 bases, and 11 bases stayed unmatched. The CDR3 coding sequence is TGCGCCAGCAGCATCGGGACAGGTCGAGGGGACAATGAGCAGTTCTTC. This translates into CASSIGTGRGDNEQFF.

The chain carries TRBV5-4 and TRBJ1-2; D unresolved. V shed 0 bases and J shed 7 bases, with 10 bases lying between them. Germline loops: CDR1 SGHNT, CDR2 YYREEE (reference sequence). The CDR3 totals 13 residues. CDR3 sequence reads: CASSLAPSLGYTF. The CDR3 DNA sequence: TGTGCCAGCAGCTTGGCCCCCTCACTTGGCTACACCTTC.